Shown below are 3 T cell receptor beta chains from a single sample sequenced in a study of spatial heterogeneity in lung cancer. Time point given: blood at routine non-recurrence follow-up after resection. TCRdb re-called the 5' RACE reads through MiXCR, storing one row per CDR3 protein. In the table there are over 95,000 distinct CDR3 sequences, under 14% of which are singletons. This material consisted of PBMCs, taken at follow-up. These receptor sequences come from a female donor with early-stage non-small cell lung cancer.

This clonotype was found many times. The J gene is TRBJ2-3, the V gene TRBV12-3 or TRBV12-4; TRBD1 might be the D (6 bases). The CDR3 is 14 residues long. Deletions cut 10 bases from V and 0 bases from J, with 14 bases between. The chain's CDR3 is CATSRGHSTDTQYF. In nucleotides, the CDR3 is TGTGCCACATCCAGGGGCCATAGCACAGATACGCAGTATTTT.

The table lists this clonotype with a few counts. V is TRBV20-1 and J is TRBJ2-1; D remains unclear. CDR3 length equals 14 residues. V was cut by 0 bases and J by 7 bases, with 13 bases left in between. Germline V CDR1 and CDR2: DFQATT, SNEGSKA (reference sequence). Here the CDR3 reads CSARDPQSANEQFF. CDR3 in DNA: TGCAGTGCTAGAGACCCACAGAGCGCGAATGAGCAGTTCTTC.

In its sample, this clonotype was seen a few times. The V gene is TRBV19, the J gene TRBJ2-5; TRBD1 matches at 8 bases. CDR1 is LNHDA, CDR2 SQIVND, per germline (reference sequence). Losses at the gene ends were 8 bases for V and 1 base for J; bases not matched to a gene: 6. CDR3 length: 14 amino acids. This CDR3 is CASADRAFQETQYF. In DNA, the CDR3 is TGTGCCAGTGCGGACAGGGCCTTCCAAGAGACCCAGTACTTC.